The sequence of this T cell receptor beta chain was determined in a study of blood T cell repertoires in COVID-19 (dated by TCRdb to 2018 to 2020). In terms of the full investigation: Samples covering the acute and convalescent phases of COVID-19 were provided by collaborators in the United States, Italy and Spain. Where available, HLA class I and class II types were obtained from metadata supplied by the sample provider rather than from assay-based typing. Samples were obtained from the ongoing ImmuneRACE study (first 160 participants) and from 1,000 to 1,500 subjects provided by 6 global collaborators. The dataset comprised deeply sampled blood TCRbeta repertoires from subjects exposed to, actively infected with, or recovered from COVID-19. The material from the prospective study consisted of cDNA or gDNA derived from T cells, B-cell-depleted T cells, or PBMCs. The sample metadata nearly always contained a de-identified subject ID, COVID-19 status, age in years and sex. The repertoires were released in a freely available public database intended as a resource for research on the immune response to SARS-CoV-2.

The investigation overall reported the following: Clinical and demographic metadata were provided uncurated, with the amount varying by source and participant.

TCRbeta CDR3 regions were amplified from genomic DNA using the immunoSEQ Assay, a bias-controlled multiplex PCR. The original methods were these. Within the assay, amplification of reference gene primers was used to estimate how many nucleated cells each sample contained. Sequence reads were collapsed and filtered to measure the absolute abundance of every unique TCRbeta CDR3 rearrangement. For each sample, productive Simpson clonality was calculated as the square root of Simpson's diversity index across productive rearrangements. Held by TCRdb, this immuneACCESS table contains in-frame sequences only and omits some clones. Under half of the omission traces to an unresolved V gene where checked; the cause of the rest is unknown. The DNA gave D and trimming, while V, J and clone size come from that table. The sample contains over 40,000 clones, about 80% of them found a single time. The ten most abundant clones make up less than 3.5% of the sample.

The germline V gene yields MNHEY for CDR1 and SVGAGI for CDR2. At the junction V is shortened by 7 bases and J by 3 bases; bases outside the gene matches: 5. The CDR3 covers 13 residues, taking in both the cysteine and the phenylalanine. Just CDR3 DNA is preserved here, 39 bases in frame from base 1. As to this clone: The antigen it binds to is not known. Per-nucleotide qualities are absent, and no much larger clonotype sits a single base away.

The collaborating institutions used their own protocols to collect whole blood in K2EDTA tubes. Collaborator samples were shipped for TCRbeta analysis as frozen whole blood, isolated PBMCs, or DNA extracted from either sample type. The TCR was taken from a woman aged 55-69 years with acute or convalescent COVID-19. The V and J segments used are TRBV6-5 and TRBJ1-2; TRBD1 aligns with 7 central bases. Material: peripheral blood. The DNA sequence is TGTGCCAGCAAACAGGGGTTGTACTATGGCTACACCTTC. Protein translation: CASKQGLYYGYTF.